The rows below give T cell receptor beta chains drawn from one sample of a study of blood T cell repertoires in COVID-19. Generated by immunoSEQ multiplex PCR, the TCRdb table keeps only in-frame clones and is missing some. The sample holds approximately 190,000 clones; about four fifths are singletons and the top ten take under 7.5%. The sample taken for sequencing was peripheral blood. These receptors were collected from a middle-aged woman with acute or convalescent COVID-19. The CDR3 runs from the conserved cysteine through the conserved F or W. The D gene is left open where the match is weak. Size tells how often a clone was seen (once, few, many) or the class of an expanded clone, and some rows leave it out.

abundance	v_gene	d_gene	j_gene	CDR3nt	CDR3aa
-	TRBV28	-	TRBJ1-3	TGTGCCAGCAGTTTAAGCGGGGGAGGATTT	CASSLSGGGF
-	TRBV5-1	TRBD1	TRBJ2-5	TGCGCCAGCAGCCGACGGACAGGGGGGACCCAAGAGACCCAGTACTTC	CASSRRTGGTQETQYF
-	TRBV25-1	TRBD1	TRBJ1-1	TGTGCCAGCAGTGAACAAGGGGGACAGGGGGCGACTGAAGCTTTCTTT	CASSEQGGQGATEAFF
-	TRBV5-1	TRBD2	TRBJ2-2	TGCGCCAGCAGCCGGAGCGGGACGAGTGGGGCGGAGGAGCTGTTTTTT	CASSRSGTSGAEELFF
-	TRBV5-4	-	TRBJ1-1	TGTGCCAGCAGCCGTCCGGGGAACACTGAAGCTTTCTTT	CASSRPGNTEAFF
few	TRBV5-6	-	TRBJ1-2	TGTGCCAGCAGCTTGAGAGGGGGGGATAACTATGGCTACACCTTC	CASSLRGGDNYGYTF
-	TRBV27	-	TRBJ2-1	TGTGCCAGCAGTTTATATGGCCATGAGCAGTTCTTC	CASSLYGHEQFF
once	TRBV2	TRBD1	TRBJ1-1	TGTGCCACCTTGCCGACAGGGGGCTTTTTAGGTAGGACTGAAGCTTTCTTT	CATLPTGGFLGRTEAFF
-	TRBV5-1	TRBD1	TRBJ1-4	TGCGCCAGCAGCCGCACAGGGGCCGGTGGTGAAAAACTGTTTTTT	CASSRTGAGGEKLFF
-	TRBV7-9	TRBD1	TRBJ1-6	TGTGCCAGCAGCTTGCCTCCCGGGACAGGGAGACTCCACTTT	CASSLPPGTGRLHF
-	TRBV2	-	TRBJ1-5	TGTGCCAGCACAGTGGAGGGTAACAATCAGCCCCAGCATTTT	CASTVEGNNQPQHF
-	TRBV9	-	TRBJ1-6	TGTGCCAGCAGCGTAAACTCGATGTCGGGGGGCGCGGGCAATTCACCCCTCCACTTT	CASSVNSMSGGAGNSPLHF
-	TRBV3-1/TRBV3-2	-	TRBJ1-6	TGTGCCAGCAGCCAAACAATGGTCCTGAATTCACCCCTCCACTTT	CASSQTMVLNSPLHF
once	TRBV29-1	-	TRBJ2-5	TGCAGCGTTAACGACCACAGAATTCAAGAGACCCAGTACTTC	CSVNDHRIQETQYF
-	TRBV3-1/TRBV3-2	-	TRBJ1-2	TGTGCCAGCAGCCAAGAGTACGGTAACTATGGCTACACCTTC	CASSQEYGNYGYTF
once	TRBV5-1	-	TRBJ1-2	TGCGCCAGCAGCTTGCAGGGGCAGGGCAGCTATGGCTACACCTTC	CASSLQGQGSYGYTF
few	TRBV5-1	TRBD1	TRBJ1-2	TGCGCCAGCAGCTTCGGGACAGGGGCCTCCTATGGCTACACCTTC	CASSFGTGASYGYTF
-	TRBV24-1	-	TRBJ2-7	TGTGCCACCAGTGATTTGCAGGGGAGAGCTAGACAGCCTTCCTCCTACGAGCAGTACTTC	CATSDLQGRARQPSSYEQYF
-	TRBV2	TRBD1	TRBJ1-1	TGTGCCAGCCTTGGCGGGACAGCGAACACTGAAGCTTTCTTT	CASLGGTANTEAFF
-	TRBV6-6	-	TRBJ1-1	TGTGCCAGCAGGGAAGAGGTGACTGAAGCTTTCTTT	CASREEVTEAFF
-	TRBV10-3	-	TRBJ1-6	TGTGCCATCAGTGTCAACGGGATGAGCAATTCACCCCTCCACTTT	CAISVNGMSNSPLHF
-	TRBV29-1	TRBD1	TRBJ2-7	TGCAGCGTCCACGACAGGGTCTCCTACGAGCAGTACTTC	CSVHDRVSYEQYF
once	TRBV5-1	-	TRBJ2-2	TGCGCCAGCAACCATGAGGGGGCGAACACCGGGGAGCTGTTTTTT	CASNHEGANTGELFF
-	TRBV28	TRBD1	TRBJ1-5	TGTGCCAGCAGTCCCGGACAGGGCAGCAATCAGCCCCAGCATTTT	CASSPGQGSNQPQHF
-	TRBV7-9	TRBD2	TRBJ2-7	TGTGCCAGCAGCCGCGTAGCGGGAGGGCCTTACGAGCAGTACTTC	CASSRVAGGPYEQYF
-	TRBV6-5	-	TRBJ2-3	TGTGCCAGCAGTTACAATACAGGCGGTAGCACAGATACGCAGTATTTT	CASSYNTGGSTDTQYF
-	TRBV20-1	-	TRBJ2-7	TGCAGTGATATTAAAATCTACGAGCAGTACTTC	CSDIKIYEQYF
-	TRBV7-6	TRBD1	TRBJ1-2	TGTGCCAGCCGAAGGGGGCCAGGCGAGGGCTACACCTTC	CASRRGPGEGYTF
-	TRBV30	-	TRBJ1-5	TGTGCCTGGTCTTCAGGGGAGGGTCAGCCCCAGCATTTT	CAWSSGEGQPQHF
-	TRBV2	-	TRBJ2-1	TGTGCCAGCACCCTAGCTCCTCCGGATGGGCTCTTC	CASTLAPPDGLF
-	TRBV28	TRBD1	TRBJ2-7	TGTGCCAGCAGTAGCGGACAGGGGAAATCCTACGAGCAGTACTTC	CASSSGQGKSYEQYF
-	TRBV28	TRBD1	TRBJ1-1	TGTGCCAGCAGTTGGGCCGGGACAGGGGGCGGATCTGAAGCTTTCTTT	CASSWAGTGGGSEAFF
-	TRBV20-1	-	TRBJ1-1	TGCAGTGCCTATATTACTGAAGCTTTCTTT	CSAYITEAFF